This T cell receptor (beta chain) originates from a study of T cell repertoires in cytomegalovirus infection. Study background: Indicated by public TCR beta signatures were CMV infection and matching HLA type.

Study-wide findings and caveats: HLA-C-restricted CMV clonotypes gave the most frequent clonotype in two of eight donors.

MiXCR, applied by TCRdb to the reads, yields one record per CDR3 protein. The repertoire holds 150,000 to 200,000 distinct CDR3 sequences, with roughly 28% as singletons. This clonotype was observed many times. Its antigen is unknown. Between the trimmed V and J ends, which lost 4 bases and 0 bases, there was a span of 16 bases. The V gene's germline CDR1 is SGHTS and CDR2 YDEGEE. This CDR3 is 16 amino acids long. The rearrangement joins TRBV5-8 to TRBJ1-1; tentative D call: TRBD1 (6 bases). Source material: PBMCs. The receptor was derived from a human donor in good health (CMV status not recorded). Some clones in this sample may be carry-over from other donors' samples. The CDR3 is CASSRRLDSLNTEAFF. CDR3 nucleotides: TGTGCCAGCAGCCGAAGGTTGGACAGCCTGAACACTGAAGCTTTCTTT.